The TCR beta chain under discussion was sequenced for a study of response to subunit inactivated influenza vaccine. About this clonotype itself: Its antigen is unknown.

Study-wide points: Each seasonal flu vaccination may recruit only limited new T cells, authors suggested.

TCRdb itself ran the RT-PCR reads through MiXCR, one entry per CDR3 protein. The sample contains approximately 700,000 distinct CDR3 sequences, roughly 14% of which appear only once. The specimen comprised PBMCs from blood, sampled 14 days before vaccination. The TCR sequence derives from a man aged 50-60 years who received an inactivated influenza vaccine.

The CDR3 nucleotides read TGCAGTGCTAGGGGGACAGCCGCAACTAATGAAAAACTGTTTTTT. Translation gives CSARGTAATNEKLFF. This chain uses TRBV20-1 with TRBJ1-4, with 7 positions matching TRBD1. The CDR3 sequence is 15 residues long. Germline lookup yields CDR1 DFQATT and CDR2 SNEGSKA (reference sequence). The V gene end was trimmed by 3 bases and the J gene end by 0 bases; junction bases not matched to a gene: 4.